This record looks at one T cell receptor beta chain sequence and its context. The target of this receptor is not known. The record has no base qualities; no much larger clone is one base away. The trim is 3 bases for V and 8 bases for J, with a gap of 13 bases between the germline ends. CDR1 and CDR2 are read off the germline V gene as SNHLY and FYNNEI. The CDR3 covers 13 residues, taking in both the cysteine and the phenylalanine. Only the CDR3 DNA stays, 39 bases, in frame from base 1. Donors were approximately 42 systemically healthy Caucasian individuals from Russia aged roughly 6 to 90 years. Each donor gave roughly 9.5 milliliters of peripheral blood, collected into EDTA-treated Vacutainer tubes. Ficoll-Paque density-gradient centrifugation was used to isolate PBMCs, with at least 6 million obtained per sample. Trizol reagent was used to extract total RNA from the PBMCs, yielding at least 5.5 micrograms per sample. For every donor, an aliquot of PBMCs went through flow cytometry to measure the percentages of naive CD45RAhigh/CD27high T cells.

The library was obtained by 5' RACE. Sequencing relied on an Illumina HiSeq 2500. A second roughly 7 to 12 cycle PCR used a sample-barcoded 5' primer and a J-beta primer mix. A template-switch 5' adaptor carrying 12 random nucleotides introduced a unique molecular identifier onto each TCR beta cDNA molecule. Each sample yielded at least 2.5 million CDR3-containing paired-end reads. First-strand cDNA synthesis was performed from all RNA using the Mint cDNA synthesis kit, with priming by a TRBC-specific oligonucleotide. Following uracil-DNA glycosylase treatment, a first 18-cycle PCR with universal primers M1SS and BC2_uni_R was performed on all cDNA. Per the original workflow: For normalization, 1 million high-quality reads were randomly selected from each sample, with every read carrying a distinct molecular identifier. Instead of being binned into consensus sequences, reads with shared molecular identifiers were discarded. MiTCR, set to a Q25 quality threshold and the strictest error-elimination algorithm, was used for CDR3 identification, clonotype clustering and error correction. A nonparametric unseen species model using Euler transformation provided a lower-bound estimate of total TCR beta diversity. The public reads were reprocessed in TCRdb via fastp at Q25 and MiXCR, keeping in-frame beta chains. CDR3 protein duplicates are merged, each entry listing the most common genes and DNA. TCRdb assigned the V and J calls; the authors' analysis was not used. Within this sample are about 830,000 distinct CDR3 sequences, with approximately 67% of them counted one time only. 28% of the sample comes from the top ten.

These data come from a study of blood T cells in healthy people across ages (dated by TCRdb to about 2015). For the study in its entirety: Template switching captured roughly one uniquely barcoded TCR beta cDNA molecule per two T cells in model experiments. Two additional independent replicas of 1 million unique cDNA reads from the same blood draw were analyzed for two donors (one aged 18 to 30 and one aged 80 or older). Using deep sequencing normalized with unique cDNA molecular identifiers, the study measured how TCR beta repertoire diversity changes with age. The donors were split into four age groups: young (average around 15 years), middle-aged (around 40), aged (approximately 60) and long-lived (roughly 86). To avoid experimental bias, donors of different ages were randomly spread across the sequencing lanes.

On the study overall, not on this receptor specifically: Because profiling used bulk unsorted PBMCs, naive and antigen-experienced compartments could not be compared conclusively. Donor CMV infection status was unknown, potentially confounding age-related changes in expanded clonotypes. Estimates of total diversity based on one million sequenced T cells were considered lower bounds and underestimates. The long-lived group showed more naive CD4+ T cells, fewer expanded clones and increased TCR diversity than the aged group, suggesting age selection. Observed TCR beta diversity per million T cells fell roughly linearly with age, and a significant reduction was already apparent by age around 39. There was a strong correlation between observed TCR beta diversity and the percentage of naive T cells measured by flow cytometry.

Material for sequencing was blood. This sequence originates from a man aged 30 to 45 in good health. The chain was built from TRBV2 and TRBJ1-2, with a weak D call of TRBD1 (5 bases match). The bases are TGTGCCAGCAGTGATCGTCAGGGTGGAGGCTACACCTTC. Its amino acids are CASSDRQGGGYTF.